This T cell receptor (beta chain) was sequenced for a study of molecular identifiers for immune sequencing clone quantification. With 7 bases removed from V and 11 bases from J, the gap between germline ends came to 20 bases. Germline lookup yields CDR1 SQVTM and CDR2 ANQGSEA. The CDR3 runs 12 residues. With listed TCR primers and previously described methods, bulk TCR libraries were prepared. MiXCR, run by TCRdb on the PCR reads, gives a single entry per CDR3 protein. The sample yields about 630,000 distinct CDR3 sequences, about 25% seen once. A CD8+CD4-CCR7+CD45RA+ phenotype served as the sorting definition for naive CD8 T cells. About this clonotype itself: Its antigen is as yet unknown. A read error may be the cause here, since a much bigger clone is one base away.

Study-level points and caveats: Over 97% of effector molecules, yet under 1% of naive-cell molecules, were held by clones above 20 RNA copies. Highly expanded clone sizes could be underestimated by identical TCR molecules that share a barcode.

Specimen: naive CD8+ T cells from blood, with Jurkat cell RNA spiked in. This sample's subset: FACS-sorted CD8+CD4-CCR7+CD45RA+ naive T cells. This TCR was recovered from a human donor in good health. Some libraries in this study had Jurkat cell RNA spiked in. The chain has TRBV29-1 and TRBJ2-5, with D perhaps matching TRBD1 or TRBD2 (5 bases each). CDR3 in amino acids: CSARGRADEQYF. The CDR3 DNA reads as TGCAGCGCCCGGGGCAGGGCGGATGAGCAGTACTTC.